This T cell receptor (beta chain) was identified in a study of blood T cell repertoires in COVID-19. Study processing details: Nucleated cell counts were estimated from reference gene primer amplification. TCRdb's table, derived via immunoSEQ multiplex PCR, lists solely in-frame clones and lacks some. That table supplies the V and J calls and clone size; D and trimming were determined from the DNA. The sample has some 150,000 clones; 87% are singletons. Sequenced sample: PBMCs or T cells enriched from blood (not recorded which). The sequence was obtained from a human donor with acute COVID-19. The donor label of this sample is uncertain.

The CDR3 nucleotides read TGCGCCAGCAGCCCACAGGGGGCTCAGGGTGAAAAACTGTTTTTT. It translates to CASSPQGAQGEKLFF. The chain recombines TRBV5-1 with TRBJ1-4, with TRBD1 matching over 9 bases. CDR1 is SGHRS, CDR2 YFSETQ, per germline. V was pared by 4 bases and J by 7 bases, with 8 bases of the junction left unmatched. The CDR3 loop spans 15 amino acids.